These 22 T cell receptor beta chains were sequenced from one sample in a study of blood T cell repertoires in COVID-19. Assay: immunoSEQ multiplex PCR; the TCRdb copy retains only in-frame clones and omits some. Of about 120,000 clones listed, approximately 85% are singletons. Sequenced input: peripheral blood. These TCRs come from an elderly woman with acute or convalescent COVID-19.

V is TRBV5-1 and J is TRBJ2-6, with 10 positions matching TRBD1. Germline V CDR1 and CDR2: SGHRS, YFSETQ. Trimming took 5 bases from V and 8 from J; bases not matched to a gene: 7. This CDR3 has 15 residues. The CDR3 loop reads CASRADRGLSNVLTF. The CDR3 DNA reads TGCGCCAGCAGGGCCGACAGGGGGCTGTCCAACGTCCTGACTTTC.

CDR3 in DNA: TGCGCCAGCAGCCGAGCAGACAGGGGCGGATCCCGGCAAGCTTTCTTT. This gives the protein CASSRADRGGSRQAFF. This rearrangement joins TRBV4-1 to TRBJ1-1, with 8 bases aligning to TRBD1. CDR1 is MGHRA, CDR2 YSYEKL, per germline. The CDR3 consists of 16 residues. The trim removed 4 bases at V and 9 bases at J, leaving 16 bases unmatched.

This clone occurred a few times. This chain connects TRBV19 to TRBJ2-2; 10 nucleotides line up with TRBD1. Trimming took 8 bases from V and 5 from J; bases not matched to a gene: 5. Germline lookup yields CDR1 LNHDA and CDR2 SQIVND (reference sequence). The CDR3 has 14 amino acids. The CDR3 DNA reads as TGTGCCAGTCGGACAGGGGGAGGGACCGGGGAGCTGTTTTTT. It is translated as CASRTGGGTGELFF.

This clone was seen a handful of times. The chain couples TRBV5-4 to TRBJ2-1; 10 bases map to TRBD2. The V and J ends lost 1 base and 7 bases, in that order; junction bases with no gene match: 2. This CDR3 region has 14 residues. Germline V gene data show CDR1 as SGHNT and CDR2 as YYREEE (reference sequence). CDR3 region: CASSLKLAGNEQFF. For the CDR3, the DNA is TGTGCCAGCAGCTTGAAACTAGCGGGGAATGAGCAGTTCTTC.

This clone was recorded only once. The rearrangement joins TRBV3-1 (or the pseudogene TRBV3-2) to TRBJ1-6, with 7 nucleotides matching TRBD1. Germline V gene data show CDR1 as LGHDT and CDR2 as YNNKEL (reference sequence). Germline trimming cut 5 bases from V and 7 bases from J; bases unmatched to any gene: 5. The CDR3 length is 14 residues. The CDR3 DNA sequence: TGTGCCAGCAGCAACAGGGGTGGGAATTCACCCCTCCACTTT. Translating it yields CASSNRGGNSPLHF.

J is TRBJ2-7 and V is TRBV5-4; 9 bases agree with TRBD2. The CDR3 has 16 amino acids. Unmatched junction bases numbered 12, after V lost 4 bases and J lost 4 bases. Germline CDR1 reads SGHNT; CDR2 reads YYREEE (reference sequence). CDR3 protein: CASSPGGAGGFYEQYF. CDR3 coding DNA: TGTGCCAGCAGCCCCGGGGGAGCGGGGGGATTTTACGAGCAGTACTTC. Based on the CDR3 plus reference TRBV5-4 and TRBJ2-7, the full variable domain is ETGVTQSPTHLIKTRGQQVTLRCSSQSGHNTVSWYQQALGQGPQFIFQYYREEENGRGNFPPRFSGLQFPNYSSELNVNALELDDSALYLCASSPGGAGGFYEQYFGPGTRLTVT.

Here the CDR3 DNA reads TGCGCCAGCAGCTCACTTACCGGACAGGGGCTTTCACCCCTCCACTTT. Translating it yields CASSSLTGQGLSPLHF. V is TRBV5-1 and J is TRBJ1-6; 9 bases map to TRBD1. Unmatched junction bases numbered 10, after V lost 3 bases and J lost 9 bases. The CDR3 is 16 residues long. The germline V gene has CDR1 SGHRS and CDR2 YFSETQ.

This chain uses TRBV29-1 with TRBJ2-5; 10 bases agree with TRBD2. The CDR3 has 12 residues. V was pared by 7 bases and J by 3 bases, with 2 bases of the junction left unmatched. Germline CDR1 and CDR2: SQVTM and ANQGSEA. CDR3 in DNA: TGCAGCGAAACTAGCGGGGAAGAGACCCAGTACTTC. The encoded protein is CSETSGEETQYF.

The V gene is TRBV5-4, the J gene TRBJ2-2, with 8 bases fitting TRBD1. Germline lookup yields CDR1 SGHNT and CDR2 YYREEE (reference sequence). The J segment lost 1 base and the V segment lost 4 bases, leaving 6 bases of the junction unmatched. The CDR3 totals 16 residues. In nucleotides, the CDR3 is TGTGCCAGCAGCCCGGGGACAGGCGTGAACACCGGGGAGCTGTTTTTT. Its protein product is CASSPGTGVNTGELFF. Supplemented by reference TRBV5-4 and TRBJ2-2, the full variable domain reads ETGVTQSPTHLIKTRGQQVTLRCSSQSGHNTVSWYQQALGQGPQFIFQYYREEENGRGNFPPRFSGLQFPNYSSELNVNALELDDSALYLCASSPGTGVNTGELFFGEGSRLTVL.

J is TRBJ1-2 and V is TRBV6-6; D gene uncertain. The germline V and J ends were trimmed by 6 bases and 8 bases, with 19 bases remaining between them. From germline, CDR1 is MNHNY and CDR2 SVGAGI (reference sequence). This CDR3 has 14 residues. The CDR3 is CASSPDTTTRGYTF. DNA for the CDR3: TGTGCCAGCAGCCCCGACACAACCACTAGGGGCTACACCTTC.

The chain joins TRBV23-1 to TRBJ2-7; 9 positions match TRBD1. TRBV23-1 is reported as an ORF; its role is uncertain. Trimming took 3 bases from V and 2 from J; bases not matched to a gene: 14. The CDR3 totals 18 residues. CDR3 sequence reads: CASSHFNRDRDPTYEQYF. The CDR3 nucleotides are TGCGCCAGCAGTCATTTTAACCGGGACAGGGACCCCACCTACGAGCAGTACTTC.

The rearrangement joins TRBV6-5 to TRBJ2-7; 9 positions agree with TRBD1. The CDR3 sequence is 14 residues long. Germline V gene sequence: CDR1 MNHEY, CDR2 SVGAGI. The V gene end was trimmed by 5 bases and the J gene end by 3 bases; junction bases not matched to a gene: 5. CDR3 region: CASSRTGVVYEQYF. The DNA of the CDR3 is TGTGCCAGCAGTAGGACAGGGGTGGTCTACGAGCAGTACTTC.

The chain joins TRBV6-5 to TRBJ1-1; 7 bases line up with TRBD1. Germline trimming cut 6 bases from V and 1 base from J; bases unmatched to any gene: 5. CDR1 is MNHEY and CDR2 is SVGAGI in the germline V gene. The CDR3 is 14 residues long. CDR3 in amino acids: CASRTGTANTEAFF. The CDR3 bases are TGTGCCAGCAGGACCGGGACAGCGAACACTGAAGCTTTCTTT.

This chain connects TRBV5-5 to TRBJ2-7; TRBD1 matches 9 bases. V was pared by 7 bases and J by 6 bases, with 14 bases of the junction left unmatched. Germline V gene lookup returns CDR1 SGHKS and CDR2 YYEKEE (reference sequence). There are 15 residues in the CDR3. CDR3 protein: CASATAGTGFFEQYF. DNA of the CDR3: TGTGCCAGCGCCACGGCGGGGACAGGGTTCTTCGAGCAGTACTTC.

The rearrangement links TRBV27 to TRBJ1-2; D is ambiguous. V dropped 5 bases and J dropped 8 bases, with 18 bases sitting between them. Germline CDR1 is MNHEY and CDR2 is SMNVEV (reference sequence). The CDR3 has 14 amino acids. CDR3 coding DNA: TGTGCCAGCAGTGACCAACCGGCGTCGCGGGGCTACACCTTC. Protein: CASSDQPASRGYTF.

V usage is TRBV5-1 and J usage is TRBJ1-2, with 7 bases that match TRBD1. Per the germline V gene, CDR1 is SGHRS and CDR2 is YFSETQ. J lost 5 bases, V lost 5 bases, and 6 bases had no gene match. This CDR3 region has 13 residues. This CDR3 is CASSAQGVYGYTF. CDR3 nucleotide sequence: TGCGCCAGCAGTGCGCAGGGGGTTTATGGCTACACCTTC.

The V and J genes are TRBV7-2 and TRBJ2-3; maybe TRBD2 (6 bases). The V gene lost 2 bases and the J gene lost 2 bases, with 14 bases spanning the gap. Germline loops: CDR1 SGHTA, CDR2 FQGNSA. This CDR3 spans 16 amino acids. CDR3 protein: CASSLYSGGNTDTQYF. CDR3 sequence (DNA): TGTGCCAGCAGCTTATATAGTGGCGGGAACACAGATACGCAGTATTTT.

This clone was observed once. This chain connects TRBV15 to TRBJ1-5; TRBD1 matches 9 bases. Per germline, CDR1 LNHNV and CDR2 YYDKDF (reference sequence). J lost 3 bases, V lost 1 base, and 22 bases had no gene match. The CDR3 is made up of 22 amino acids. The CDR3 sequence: CATSRVPLDRDRVDGDNQPQHF. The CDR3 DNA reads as TGTGCCACCAGCAGAGTCCCTCTCGATAGGGACAGGGTAGATGGAGACAATCAGCCCCAGCATTTT.

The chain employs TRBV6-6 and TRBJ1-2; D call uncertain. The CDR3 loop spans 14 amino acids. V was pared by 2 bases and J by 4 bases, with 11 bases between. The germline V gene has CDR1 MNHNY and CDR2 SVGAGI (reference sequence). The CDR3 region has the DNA TGTGCCAGCAGTTACCCCGCGGGGATCTATGGCTACACCTTC. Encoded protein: CASSYPAGIYGYTF.

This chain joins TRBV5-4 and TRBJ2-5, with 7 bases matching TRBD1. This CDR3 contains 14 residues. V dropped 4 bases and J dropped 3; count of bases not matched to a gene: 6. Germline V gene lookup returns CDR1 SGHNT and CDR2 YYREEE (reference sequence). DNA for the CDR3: TGTGCCAGCAGCCCAAGGACAGGCGAAGAGACCCAGTACTTC. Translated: CASSPRTGEETQYF. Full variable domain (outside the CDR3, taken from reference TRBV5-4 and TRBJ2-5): ETGVTQSPTHLIKTRGQQVTLRCSSQSGHNTVSWYQQALGQGPQFIFQYYREEENGRGNFPPRFSGLQFPNYSSELNVNALELDDSALYLCASSPRTGEETQYFGPGTRLLVL.

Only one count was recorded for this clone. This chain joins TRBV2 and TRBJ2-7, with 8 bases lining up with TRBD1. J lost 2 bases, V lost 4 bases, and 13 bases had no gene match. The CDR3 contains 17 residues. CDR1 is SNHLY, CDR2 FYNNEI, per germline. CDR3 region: CASSVARDRLRAYEQYV. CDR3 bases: TGTGCCAGCAGTGTTGCCCGGGACAGGCTTAGGGCCTACGAGCAGTACGTC.

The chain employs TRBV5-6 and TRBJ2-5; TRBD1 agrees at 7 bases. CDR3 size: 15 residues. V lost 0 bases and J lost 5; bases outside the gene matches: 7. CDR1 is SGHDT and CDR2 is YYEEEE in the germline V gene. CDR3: CASSLEKGARETQYF. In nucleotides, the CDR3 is TGTGCCAGCAGCTTGGAAAAGGGGGCCCGGGAGACCCAGTACTTC.